The 31 T cell receptor beta chains reported below all come from one sample, sequenced in a study of beta chain features in type 1 diabetes. The antigens of these receptors remain unknown. Every isolated RNA sample was fully reverse transcribed, so sequencing captured expressed TCRB transcripts. Here immunoSEQ multiplex PCR was the method, and the copy in TCRdb shows in-frame clones only, minus some. The data show hundreds of thousands of clones, over 12% seen once. General study points: Shortening that was moderate but significant affected the TCRB CDR3s of Type 1 diabetes patients in all four CD4+ subsets.

Sequenced material: naive CD4+ T cells from blood. All receptors derive from a man aged 18 to 35 with type 1 diabetes.

This clone was seen a handful of times. The chain carries TRBV19 and TRBJ2-7; D tentatively fits TRBD1 or TRBD2 (6 bases each). Trimming stripped 1 base from V and 9 bases from J, with 13 bases between. Germline-derived CDR1 and CDR2 are LNHDA and SQIVND (reference sequence). The CDR3 spans 13 residues. The CDR3 nucleotides read TGTGCCAGTAGTATAGCCGGAGGGGGTGCGCAGTACTTC. Its translation is CASSIAGGGAQYF.

This clone has only a few counts. This sequence joins TRBV30 and TRBJ1-1; D may be TRBD1 (5 bases). The CDR3 covers 15 residues. The ends were cut back, 0 bases at V and 5 bases at J, with 16 bases in the middle. Germline V lookup: CDR1 GTSNPN, CDR2 SVGIG (reference sequence). CDR3 DNA sequence: TGTGCCTGGAGTGTACAGGAGGGGTGGGAAACTGAAGCTTTCTTT. This codes for CAWSVQEGWETEAFF.

This clone was observed a handful of times. The rearrangement joins TRBV12-2 to TRBJ1-5; the table calls TRBD1, which could not be checked here. TRBV12-2 is reported as a pseudogene. This CDR3 comprises 14 residues. CDR3 in DNA: TGTGCAAGTCGCTTAGCTAGGGGTTCTCAGCCCCAGCATTTT. Amino acids: CASRLARGSQPQHF.

There are a few counts of this clone. The rearrangement links TRBV5-1 to TRBJ2-2; 8 bases are shared with TRBD2. The CDR3 length is 16 residues. Per the germline V gene, CDR1 is SGHRS and CDR2 is YFSETQ. Trimming cost V 2 bases and J 1 base; bases outside gene matches: 4. CDR3 bases: TGCGCCAGCAGCTTTTCGGGAGGGTGGAACACCGGGGAGCTGTTTTTT. As protein: CASSFSGGWNTGELFF.

The CDR3 spells CASPSGSGSGDTQYF. CDR3 bases: TGTGCCTCCCCCTCGGGTAGCGGGAGTGGTGATACGCAGTATTTT. The rearrangement uses TRBV30 and TRBJ2-3; 9 bases agree with TRBD2. The V gene end was trimmed by 7 bases and the J gene end by 6 bases; junction bases not matched to a gene: 14. Germline loops: CDR1 GTSNPN, CDR2 SVGIG (reference sequence). This CDR3 region has 15 residues. The variable domain in full, with the rest retrieved from reference TRBV30 and TRBJ2-3, is SQTIHQWPATLVQPVGSPLSLECTVEGTSNPNLYWYRQAAGRGLQLLFYSVGIGQISSEVPQNLSASRPQDRQFILSSKKLLLSDSGFYLCASPSGSGSGDTQYFGPGTRLTVL.

The V gene is TRBV30, the J gene TRBJ1-2; the match to TRBD1 covers 10 bases. Unmatched junction bases numbered 10, after V lost 4 bases and J lost 8 bases. This CDR3 region has 14 residues. Per germline, CDR1 GTSNPN and CDR2 SVGIG (reference sequence). In nucleotides, the CDR3 is TGTGCCTGGAACAGGCCGGACAGGGGGGCAGGCTACACCTTC. Protein sequence: CAWNRPDRGAGYTF.

The genes are TRBV7-2 and TRBJ2-5; 8 bases are shared with TRBD1. Germline assignment: CDR1 SGHTA and CDR2 FQGNSA. V shed 5 bases and J 3 bases; nucleotides not matched to a gene: 8. The CDR3 is 15 residues long. The CDR3 loop reads CASSPRTGWEETQYF. In DNA, the CDR3 is TGTGCCAGCAGCCCAAGGACAGGGTGGGAAGAGACCCAGTACTTC.

The chain carries TRBV6-5 and TRBJ2-1; no reliable D call. The V gene's germline CDR1 is MNHEY and CDR2 SVGAGI. The CDR3 loop spans 10 amino acids. The V gene lost 7 bases and the J gene lost 6 bases, with 4 bases spanning the gap. The chain's CDR3 is CASITNEQFF. The CDR3 nucleotides read TGTGCCAGCATAACCAATGAGCAGTTCTTC.

This clone was observed a handful of times. The chain is built from TRBV29-1 and TRBJ2-1, with 9 bases identical to TRBD2. The CDR3 sequence is 14 residues long. Per germline, CDR1 SQVTM and CDR2 ANQGSEA. Losses at the gene ends were 6 bases for V and 6 bases for J; bases not matched to a gene: 9. CDR3 bases: TGCAGCGTACAACCGGGACTAGCTCTCAATGAGCAGTTCTTC. Amino acid sequence: CSVQPGLALNEQFF.

This clone was found a few times. This chain links TRBV4-1 with TRBJ2-7, with 10 bases that match TRBD1. Germline trimming cut 3 bases from V and 4 bases from J; bases unmatched to any gene: 6. Germline assignment: CDR1 MGHRA and CDR2 YSYEKL. This CDR3 is 15 amino acids long. The CDR3 here is CASSQTGTGEYEQYF. In DNA form, the CDR3 reads TGCGCCAGCAGCCAGACCGGGACAGGGGAGTACGAGCAGTACTTC.

In the case of this clone: This sample also contains other DNA sequences that code for the same CDR3. The chain recombines TRBV7-9 with TRBJ1-4; the match to TRBD1 covers 8 bases. The CDR3 contains 13 residues. J gave up 7 bases and V 5 bases, and 3 bases lay outside the gene matches. Germline lookup yields CDR1 SEHNR and CDR2 FQNEAQ (reference sequence). The CDR3 spells CASSRGQGEKLFF. CDR3 DNA: TGTGCCAGCAGCCGAGGACAGGGTGAAAAACTGTTTTTT. The complete variable domain, with remaining parts taken from reference TRBV7-9 and TRBJ1-4, reads DTGVSQNPRHKITKRGQNVTFRCDPISEHNRLYWYRQTLGQGPEFLTYFQNEAQLEKSRLLSDRFSAERPKGSFSTLEIQRTEQGDSAMYLCASSRGQGEKLFFGSGTQLSVL.

CDR3 region: CASSPLGVAKNIQYF. CDR3 in DNA: TGCGCCAGCAGCCCCCTTGGGGTCGCCAAAAACATTCAGTACTTC. This rearrangement joins TRBV4-1 to TRBJ2-4, with D uncertain. The length of the CDR3 is 15 residues. Between the trimmed V and J ends, which lost 4 bases and 1 base, there was a span of 11 bases. CDR1 and CDR2 from the germline V gene are MGHRA and YSYEKL.

The V call is TRBV5-1, the J call TRBJ2-5; D ambiguous. The CDR3 loop spans 14 amino acids. V shed 0 bases and J shed 4 bases, with 10 bases lying between them. Germline loops: CDR1 SGHRS, CDR2 YFSETQ. The CDR3 nucleotides read TGCGCCAGCAGCTTGGGGAAGGCGCGAGAGACCCAGTACTTC. Amino acid sequence: CASSLGKARETQYF.

In its sample, this clone was seen a few times. This sequence joins TRBV6-5 and TRBJ1-1; D possibly corresponds to TRBD1 (5 bases). Trimming left V 2 bases short and J 4 bases short, with 11 bases between. Germline V gene data show CDR1 as MNHEY and CDR2 as SVGAGI. The CDR3 is 14 residues long. The CDR3, as DNA: TGTGCCAGCAGTTACCAGGGCCTCGGCACTGAAGCTTTCTTT. This translates into CASSYQGLGTEAFF.

The chain has TRBV6-5 and TRBJ2-7; D may be TRBD2 (6 bases). This CDR3 is 15 amino acids long. The germline gives CDR1 MNHEY, CDR2 SVGAGI. Trimming pared 7 bases from V and 3 bases from J, leaving 19 bases between. CDR3 residues: CASTRYSSGDYEQYF. Written as DNA, the CDR3 is TGTGCCAGCACCCGATATAGTAGCGGAGACTACGAGCAGTACTTC.

Only a few counts were recorded for this clone. The chain recombines TRBV4-2 with TRBJ2-1; 8 nucleotides align to TRBD2. This CDR3 spans 16 amino acids. The J segment lost 2 bases and the V segment lost 6 bases, leaving 9 bases of the junction unmatched. Germline V gene sequence: CDR1 LGHNA, CDR2 YNFKEQ. The CDR3 sequence: CASSRDPGGPYNEQFF. The CDR3 DNA is TGTGCCAGCAGTCGAGACCCGGGAGGGCCCTACAATGAGCAGTTCTTC.

This clone was observed a few times. J is TRBJ1-2 and V is TRBV29-1; 9 bases match TRBD1. The V gene end was trimmed by 7 bases and the J gene end by 4 bases; junction bases not matched to a gene: 22. The CDR3 has 18 residues. Germline CDR1 and CDR2: SQVTM and ANQGSEA. The CDR3: CSAYKYPGTGTSFYGYTF. Here the CDR3 DNA reads TGCAGCGCTTACAAATACCCCGGGACAGGGACTTCTTTCTATGGCTACACCTTC.

The V call is TRBV30, the J call TRBJ2-5; tentative D call: TRBD2 (6 bases). V was pared by 4 bases and J by 4 bases, with 10 bases between. Germline V gene data show CDR1 as GTSNPN and CDR2 as SVGIG (reference sequence). The CDR3 runs to 12 residues. CDR3 amino acids: CAWMGGGETQYF. CDR3 in DNA: TGTGCCTGGATGGGGGGAGGAGAGACCCAGTACTTC.

The chain has TRBV28 and TRBJ1-5; no clear D. Germline CDR1 is MDHEN and CDR2 is SYDVKM. Deletions cut 7 bases from V and 4 bases from J, with 5 bases between. The CDR3 consists of 11 residues. CDR3 bases: TGTGCCAGCACGTCTAATCAGCCCCAGCATTTT. Amino acids: CASTSNQPQHF.

V usage is TRBV7-2 and J usage is TRBJ1-2, with D uncertain. Germline-derived CDR1 and CDR2 are SGHTA and FQGNSA. This CDR3 region has 14 residues. V shed 1 base and J shed 4 bases, with 10 bases lying between them. The CDR3 nucleotides read TGTGCCAGCAGCTTAGGATTAGGCATCTATGGCTACACCTTC. It yields the protein CASSLGLGIYGYTF.

This clone was seen a handful of times. V is TRBV28 and J is TRBJ2-1; 9 bases are shared with TRBD2. The germline gives CDR1 MDHEN, CDR2 SYDVKM. Losses at the gene ends were 10 bases for V and 6 bases for J; bases not matched to a gene: 13. This CDR3 comprises 15 residues. CDR3 DNA: TGTGCCATCGTTGGCGCTAGCGGGGCAGGCAATGAGCAGTTCTTC. Residues: CAIVGASGAGNEQFF.

With respect to this clone: Other DNA sequences in this sample translate to the same CDR3. The CDR3 sequence is CASSVEGGSYNEQFF. In DNA, the CDR3 is TGTGCCAGCAGCGTTGAGGGGGGCTCCTACAATGAGCAGTTCTTC. The chain carries TRBV9 and TRBJ2-1; D assignment may be TRBD1 or TRBD2 (6 bases each). The CDR3 contains 15 residues. V dropped 2 bases and J dropped 0 bases, with 9 bases sitting between them. Germline V gene data show CDR1 as SGDLS and CDR2 as YYNGEE.

This chain uses TRBV5-4 with TRBJ2-1; 7 nucleotides agree with TRBD1. The CDR3 has 16 amino acids. After removal of 6 bases from V and 4 bases from J, the junction contained 13 bases not matched to a gene. The germline V gene encodes CDR1 SGHNT and CDR2 YYREEE (reference sequence). The CDR3 spells CASTYFGQDLYNEQFF. The CDR3 region has the DNA TGTGCCAGCACCTATTTTGGACAGGACCTTTACAATGAGCAGTTCTTC. Full variable domain (remainder filled in from reference TRBV5-4 and TRBJ2-1): ETGVTQSPTHLIKTRGQQVTLRCSSQSGHNTVSWYQQALGQGPQFIFQYYREEENGRGNFPPRFSGLQFPNYSSELNVNALELDDSALYLCASTYFGQDLYNEQFFGPGTRLTVL.

This clone was seen a few times. The V and J genes are TRBV28 and TRBJ1-2, with D uncertain. Germline V gene lookup returns CDR1 MDHEN and CDR2 SYDVKM. CDR3 length: 15 amino acids. The V end was cut by 3 bases, the J end by 5 bases, with 16 bases between. This CDR3 reads CASSLSPDIGYGYTF. CDR3 sequence (DNA): TGTGCCAGCAGTTTGTCCCCTGATATCGGGTATGGCTACACCTTC.

V is TRBV7-2 and J is TRBJ1-4, with 7 bases that match TRBD1. CDR1 SGHTA and CDR2 FQGNSA come from the germline V gene. There are 14 residues in the CDR3. Unmatched junction bases numbered 7, after V lost 5 bases and J lost 7 bases. CDR3 sequence reads: CASSPRGWAEKLFF. The CDR3 region has the DNA TGTGCCAGCAGCCCCAGGGGGTGGGCTGAAAAACTGTTTTTT.

This clone appeared a few times. The chain links TRBV2 to TRBJ2-1; the D is unclear. Between the trimmed V and J ends, which lost 1 base and 7 bases, there was a span of 11 bases. The germline gives CDR1 SNHLY, CDR2 FYNNEI. This CDR3 spans 14 amino acids. The CDR3 DNA reads as TGTGCCAGCAGTGAAGGCATTCCCGGGAATGAGCAGTTCTTC. Its translation is CASSEGIPGNEQFF.

Turning to this clone: The sample carries other DNA sequences with the same CDR3. The chain uses TRBV4-2 and TRBJ1-5; D uncertain. CDR3 length equals 13 residues. V was trimmed by 0 bases and J by 6 bases, leaving 6 bases between them. Germline V gene data show CDR1 as LGHNA and CDR2 as YNFKEQ. The CDR3 spells CASSQDLSQPQHF. The CDR3 region has the DNA TGTGCCAGCAGCCAAGATCTAAGTCAGCCCCAGCATTTT.

This chain uses TRBV10-3 with TRBJ1-1; possibly TRBD1 for D (6 bases). The germline V gene encodes CDR1 ENHRY and CDR2 SYGVKD. The V end lost 6 bases, the J end lost 3 bases, and 11 bases lay between the germline ends. The CDR3 extends over 13 amino acids. This chain's CDR3 is CAISAGEYTEAFF. The CDR3 DNA follows: TGTGCCATCAGCGCAGGGGAGTACACTGAAGCTTTCTTT.

This clone was seen a handful of times. CDR3 sequence reads: CASSLWENGELFF. The CDR3 DNA follows: TGTGCCAGCAGTCTGTGGGAGAACGGGGAGCTGTTTTTT. The chain combines TRBV7-9 with TRBJ2-2, with a weak D call TRBD2 (5 bases). The germline gives CDR1 SEHNR, CDR2 FQNEAQ (reference sequence). V lost 6 bases, J lost 7 bases, and 12 bases lay in between. This CDR3 is 13 amino acids long.

J is TRBJ1-2 and V is TRBV2, with no clear D. The length of the CDR3 is 14 residues. Germline CDR1 reads SNHLY; CDR2 reads FYNNEI. V was cut by 5 bases and J by 7 bases, with 17 bases left in between. The CDR3 loop is CASSSLPGPGGYTF. CDR3 DNA: TGTGCCAGCAGTTCACTCCCAGGACCAGGTGGCTACACCTTC.

This clone was seen a handful of times. The rearrangement uses TRBV30 and TRBJ1-5; a weak D match, TRBD1 (5 bases). Looked up from germline, CDR1 is GTSNPN and CDR2 is SVGIG (reference sequence). Trimming took 2 bases from V and 2 from J, leaving 10 bases between them. This CDR3 region has 14 residues. The CDR3 nucleotides read TGTGCCTGGAGTAGGGACTCCGGCAATCAGCCCCAGCATTTT. This gives the protein CAWSRDSGNQPQHF.